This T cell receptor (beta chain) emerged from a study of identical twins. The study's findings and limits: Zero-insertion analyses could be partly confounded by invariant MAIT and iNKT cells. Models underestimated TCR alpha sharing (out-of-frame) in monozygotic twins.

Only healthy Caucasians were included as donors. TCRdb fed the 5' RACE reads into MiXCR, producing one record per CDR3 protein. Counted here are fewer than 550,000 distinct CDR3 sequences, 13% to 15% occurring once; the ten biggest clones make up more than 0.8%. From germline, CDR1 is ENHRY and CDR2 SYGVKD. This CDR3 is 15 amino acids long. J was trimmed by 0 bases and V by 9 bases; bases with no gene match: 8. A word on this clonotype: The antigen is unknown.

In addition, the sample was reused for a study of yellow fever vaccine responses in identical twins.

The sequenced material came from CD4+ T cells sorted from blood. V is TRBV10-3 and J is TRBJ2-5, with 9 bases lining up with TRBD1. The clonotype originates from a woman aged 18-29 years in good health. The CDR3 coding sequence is TGTGCCATTAAGCGGGACAGGGAAGACCAAGAGACCCAGTACTTC. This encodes CAIKRDREDQETQYF.